This is a list of T cell receptor beta chains from one sample in a study of cytomegalovirus exposure and HLA in healthy donors. Only in-frame clones appear in the TCRdb table, and some are missing; sequencing was by immunoSEQ multiplex PCR. The sample includes approximately 100,000 clones, 71% of them seen just once. The material sequenced was PBMCs. These receptors originate from a female donor in good health and CMV-seronegative. CDR3s include the opening cysteine and the closing phenylalanine or tryptophan. The D gene is left open where the match is weak. Clone size appears in some rows only: once, few, many, or a class for an expanded clone.

v_gene: TRBV15; abundance: NA; d_gene: TRBD2; j_gene: TRBJ2-1; CDR3aa: CATSRDIGLAGVAEQFF; CDR3nt: TGTGCCACCAGCAGAGATATCGGACTAGCGGGAGTCGCTGAGCAGTTCTTC
v_gene: TRBV30; abundance: few; d_gene: TRBD1; j_gene: TRBJ1-2; CDR3aa: CAWRGQGRYGYTF; CDR3nt: TGTGCCTGGAGGGGACAGGGGAGGTATGGCTACACCTTC
v_gene: TRBV14; abundance: NA; d_gene: NA; j_gene: TRBJ2-3; CDR3aa: CASSASGSRSDTQYF; CDR3nt: TGTGCCAGCAGCGCCAGCGGGTCCCGTTCAGATACGCAGTATTTT
v_gene: TRBV7-8; abundance: once; d_gene: TRBD2; j_gene: TRBJ2-7; CDR3aa: CASSLAAGGPYEQYF; CDR3nt: TGTGCCAGCAGCTTAGCAGCGGGAGGACCCTACGAGCAGTACTTC
v_gene: TRBV5-4; abundance: NA; d_gene: NA; j_gene: TRBJ2-3; CDR3aa: CASSLEVGAAEQYF; CDR3nt: TGTGCCAGCAGCTTGGAGGTGGGGGCAGCCGAGCAGTATTTT
v_gene: TRBV6-6; abundance: few; d_gene: NA; j_gene: TRBJ1-5; CDR3aa: CASSKWGPGNQPQHF; CDR3nt: TGTGCCAGCAGCAAGTGGGGGCCCGGCAATCAGCCCCAGCATTTT
v_gene: TRBV21-1; abundance: NA; d_gene: NA; j_gene: TRBJ1-5; CDR3aa: CASSKVGGAGESNQPQHF; CDR3nt: TGTGCCAGCAGCAAAGTTGGTGGGGCAGGGGAGAGCAATCAGCCCCAGCATTTT
v_gene: TRBV11-2; abundance: NA; d_gene: NA; j_gene: TRBJ1-1; CDR3aa: CASSLGRGTEAFF; CDR3nt: TGTGCCAGCAGCTTAGGGAGAGGCACTGAAGCTTTCTTT
v_gene: TRBV30; abundance: NA; d_gene: TRBD1; j_gene: TRBJ1-1; CDR3aa: CAWSRGGGHTEAFF; CDR3nt: TGTGCCTGGAGTAGAGGGGGCGGGCACACTGAAGCTTTCTTT
v_gene: TRBV11-3; abundance: few; d_gene: TRBD2; j_gene: TRBJ2-7; CDR3aa: CASGLGGSLEQYF; CDR3nt: TGTGCCAGCGGTCTGGGCGGGAGCCTCGAGCAGTACTTC
v_gene: TRBV28; abundance: NA; d_gene: NA; j_gene: TRBJ1-1; CDR3aa: CASSLGRTYEMNTEAFF; CDR3nt: TGTGCCAGCAGTTTAGGAAGGACATACGAAATGAACACTGAAGCTTTCTTT
v_gene: TRBV6-1; abundance: NA; d_gene: NA; j_gene: TRBJ2-7; CDR3aa: CASSDPSRRGNSYEQYF; CDR3nt: TGTGCCAGCAGTGACCCGTCTCGGCGCGGGAACTCCTACGAGCAGTACTTC
v_gene: TRBV11-2; abundance: NA; d_gene: NA; j_gene: TRBJ2-7; CDR3aa: CASSRASYEQYF; CDR3nt: TGTGCCAGCAGCCGAGCCTCCTACGAGCAGTACTTC
v_gene: TRBV7-2; abundance: few; d_gene: TRBD2; j_gene: TRBJ2-3; CDR3aa: CASRPGTSGSADTQYF; CDR3nt: TGTGCCAGCAGACCCGGGACTAGCGGGAGTGCAGATACGCAGTATTTT
v_gene: TRBV11-2; abundance: NA; d_gene: TRBD1; j_gene: TRBJ1-2; CDR3aa: CASSAGQGNGYTF; CDR3nt: TGTGCCAGCAGCGCTGGACAGGGCAATGGCTACACCTTC
v_gene: TRBV6-5; abundance: NA; d_gene: TRBD2; j_gene: TRBJ2-1; CDR3aa: CASSSGTSGYNEQFF; CDR3nt: TGTGCCAGCAGTTCCGGGACTAGCGGTTACAATGAGCAGTTCTTC
v_gene: TRBV7-8; abundance: NA; d_gene: NA; j_gene: TRBJ2-5; CDR3aa: CASSPRLDRGGETQYF; CDR3nt: TGTGCCAGCAGCCCCCGACTAGACAGGGGAGGGGAGACCCAGTACTTC
v_gene: TRBV5-1; abundance: NA; d_gene: NA; j_gene: TRBJ2-1; CDR3aa: CASSLAQGHEQFF; CDR3nt: TGCGCCAGCAGCTTGGCTCAGGGCCATGAGCAGTTCTTC
v_gene: TRBV5-1; abundance: few; d_gene: TRBD2; j_gene: TRBJ2-1; CDR3aa: CASSLVAGEYNEQFF; CDR3nt: TGCGCCAGCAGCTTGGTAGCGGGGGAATACAATGAGCAGTTCTTC
v_gene: TRBV11-3; abundance: NA; d_gene: TRBD1; j_gene: TRBJ2-3; CDR3aa: CASSVGQGTDTQYF; CDR3nt: TGTGCCAGCAGCGTGGGACAGGGCACAGATACGCAGTATTTT
v_gene: TRBV7-9; abundance: NA; d_gene: TRBD1; j_gene: TRBJ1-5; CDR3aa: CASSLSGQGQANQPQHF; CDR3nt: TGTGCCAGCAGCTTATCAGGCCAAGGACAGGCTAATCAGCCCCAGCATTTT
v_gene: TRBV28; abundance: once; d_gene: TRBD2; j_gene: TRBJ2-1; CDR3aa: CASSLSGVSYNEQFF; CDR3nt: TGTGCCAGCAGCCTCAGCGGGGTATCCTACAATGAGCAGTTCTTC
v_gene: TRBV7-8; abundance: NA; d_gene: TRBD2; j_gene: TRBJ2-7; CDR3aa: CASSSPIGSGRGLDEQYF; CDR3nt: TGTGCCAGCAGCTCCCCGATTGGTAGCGGGAGAGGATTGGACGAGCAGTACTTC
v_gene: TRBV5-1; abundance: NA; d_gene: NA; j_gene: TRBJ1-1; CDR3aa: CASSLDPARFTGAFF; CDR3nt: TGCGCCAGCAGCTTGGATCCAGCCAGGTTTACTGGAGCTTTCTTT
v_gene: TRBV2; abundance: NA; d_gene: NA; j_gene: TRBJ1-2; CDR3aa: CATIGQGLTGYTF; CDR3nt: TGTGCCACAATCGGGCAGGGACTAACTGGCTACACCTTC
v_gene: TRBV5-4; abundance: NA; d_gene: TRBD1; j_gene: TRBJ1-2; CDR3aa: CASSLEGGEGYTF; CDR3nt: TGTGCCAGCAGCTTGGAAGGGGGCGAGGGCTACACCTTC
v_gene: TRBV6-5; abundance: NA; d_gene: NA; j_gene: TRBJ2-2; CDR3aa: CASSSGAGDTGELFF; CDR3nt: TGTGCCAGCAGTTCTGGAGCCGGGGACACCGGGGAGCTGTTTTTT
v_gene: TRBV18; abundance: NA; d_gene: NA; j_gene: TRBJ2-3; CDR3aa: CASSNISRRSITSDTQYF; CDR3nt: TGTGCCAGCTCAAACATATCACGCAGGTCTATAACGTCAGATACGCAGTATTTT
v_gene: TRBV10-3; abundance: NA; d_gene: TRBD2; j_gene: TRBJ2-5; CDR3aa: CAISLAGETQYF; CDR3nt: TGTGCCATCAGTCTAGCGGGAGAGACCCAGTACTTC
v_gene: TRBV7-9; abundance: NA; d_gene: TRBD1; j_gene: TRBJ2-1; CDR3aa: CATEGTANEQFF; CDR3nt: TGTGCCACTGAGGGGACAGCCAATGAGCAGTTCTTC
v_gene: TRBV11-2; abundance: few; d_gene: NA; j_gene: TRBJ2-5; CDR3aa: CASSLGRPRGETQYF; CDR3nt: TGTGCCAGCAGCTTGGGCAGGCCGAGGGGGGAGACCCAGTACTTC
v_gene: TRBV6-1; abundance: NA; d_gene: NA; j_gene: TRBJ1-1; CDR3aa: CASSELGSGDTEAFF; CDR3nt: TGTGCCAGCAGTGAATTGGGCAGTGGTGACACTGAAGCTTTCTTT
v_gene: TRBV6-1; abundance: few; d_gene: NA; j_gene: TRBJ1-5; CDR3aa: CASSDRRYQPQHF; CDR3nt: TGTGCCAGCAGTGATCGGAGATATCAGCCCCAGCATTTT
v_gene: TRBV7-9; abundance: NA; d_gene: TRBD2; j_gene: TRBJ2-1; CDR3aa: CASSLVSGRADEQFF; CDR3nt: TGTGCCAGCAGCTTAGTTAGCGGGAGGGCAGATGAGCAGTTCTTC
v_gene: TRBV9; abundance: NA; d_gene: TRBD2; j_gene: TRBJ2-1; CDR3aa: CASSNLAGGDNEQFF; CDR3nt: TGTGCCAGCAGCAATCTAGCGGGAGGAGACAATGAGCAGTTCTTC